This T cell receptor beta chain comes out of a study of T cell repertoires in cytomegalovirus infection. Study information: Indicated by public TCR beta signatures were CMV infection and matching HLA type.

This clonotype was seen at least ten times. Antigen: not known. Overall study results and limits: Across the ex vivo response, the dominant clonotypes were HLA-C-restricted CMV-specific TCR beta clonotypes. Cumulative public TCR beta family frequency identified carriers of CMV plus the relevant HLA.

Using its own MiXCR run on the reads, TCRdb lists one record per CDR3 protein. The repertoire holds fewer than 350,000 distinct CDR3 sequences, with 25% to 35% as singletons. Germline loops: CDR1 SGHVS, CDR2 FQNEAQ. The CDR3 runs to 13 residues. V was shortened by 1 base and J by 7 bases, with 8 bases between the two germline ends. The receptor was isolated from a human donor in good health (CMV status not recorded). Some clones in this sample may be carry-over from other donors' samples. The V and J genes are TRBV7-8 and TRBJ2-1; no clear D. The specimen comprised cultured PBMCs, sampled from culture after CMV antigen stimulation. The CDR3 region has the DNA TGTGCCAGCAGCTTAGGGGGTATGAATGAGCAGTTCTTC. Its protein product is CASSLGGMNEQFF.